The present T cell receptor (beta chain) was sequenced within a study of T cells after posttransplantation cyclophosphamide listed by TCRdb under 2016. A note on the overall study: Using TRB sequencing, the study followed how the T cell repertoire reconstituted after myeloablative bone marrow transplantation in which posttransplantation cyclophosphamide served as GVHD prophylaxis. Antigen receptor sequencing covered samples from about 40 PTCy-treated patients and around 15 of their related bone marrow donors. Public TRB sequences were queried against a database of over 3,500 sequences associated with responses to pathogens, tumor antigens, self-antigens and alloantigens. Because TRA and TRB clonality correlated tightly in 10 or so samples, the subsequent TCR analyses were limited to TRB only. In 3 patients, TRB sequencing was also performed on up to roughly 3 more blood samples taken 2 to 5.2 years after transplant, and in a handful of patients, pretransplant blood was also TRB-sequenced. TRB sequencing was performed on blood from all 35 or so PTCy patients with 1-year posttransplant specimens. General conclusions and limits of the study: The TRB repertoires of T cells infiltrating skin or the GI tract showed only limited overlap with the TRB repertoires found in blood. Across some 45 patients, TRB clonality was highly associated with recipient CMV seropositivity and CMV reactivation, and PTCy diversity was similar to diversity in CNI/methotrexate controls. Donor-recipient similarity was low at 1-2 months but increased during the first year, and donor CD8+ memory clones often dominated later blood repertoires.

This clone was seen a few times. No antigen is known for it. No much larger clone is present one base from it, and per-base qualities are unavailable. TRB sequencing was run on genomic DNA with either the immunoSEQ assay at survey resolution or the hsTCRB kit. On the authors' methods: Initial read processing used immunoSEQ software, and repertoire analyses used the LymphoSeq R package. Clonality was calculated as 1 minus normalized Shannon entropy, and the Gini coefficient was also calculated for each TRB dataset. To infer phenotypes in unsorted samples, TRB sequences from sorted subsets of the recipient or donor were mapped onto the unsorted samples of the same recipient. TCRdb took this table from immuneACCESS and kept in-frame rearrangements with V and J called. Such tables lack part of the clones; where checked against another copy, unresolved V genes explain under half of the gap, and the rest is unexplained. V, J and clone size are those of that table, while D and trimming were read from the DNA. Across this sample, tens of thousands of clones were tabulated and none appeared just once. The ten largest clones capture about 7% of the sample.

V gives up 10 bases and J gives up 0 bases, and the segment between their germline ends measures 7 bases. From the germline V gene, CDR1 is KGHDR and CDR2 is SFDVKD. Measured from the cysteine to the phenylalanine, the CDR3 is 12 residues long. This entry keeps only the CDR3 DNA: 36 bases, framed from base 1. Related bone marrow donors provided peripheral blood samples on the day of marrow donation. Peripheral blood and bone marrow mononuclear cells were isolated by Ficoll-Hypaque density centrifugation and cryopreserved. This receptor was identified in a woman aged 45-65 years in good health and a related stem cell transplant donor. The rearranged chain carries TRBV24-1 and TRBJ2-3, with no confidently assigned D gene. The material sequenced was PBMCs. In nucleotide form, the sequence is TGTGCCACAGCCGTCAGCACAGATACGCAGTATTTT. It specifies CATAVSTDTQYF.